The next 27 T cell receptor beta chains were all read from a single sample in a study of post-analysis software for immune sequencing data. TCR beta cDNA libraries had unique molecular identifiers. TCRdb reanalysed the PCR reads using MiXCR and keeps one entry per CDR3 protein. The sample yields 150,000 to 200,000 distinct CDR3 sequences, around 36% seen once. Sequencing used blood, obtained after autologous hematopoietic stem cell transplantation. All receptors derive from a girl aged 5 to 17 with multiple sclerosis.

CDR3 loop: CASSSANKLGDHYGYTF. Written as DNA, the CDR3 is TGTGCCAGCAGTTCCGCGAACAAATTGGGGGACCACTATGGCTACACCTTC. The V call is TRBV6-6, the J call TRBJ1-2, with a possible D match to TRBD1 (5 bases). Trimming cost V 4 bases and J 3 bases, with 21 bases left between them. Germline assignment: CDR1 MNHNY and CDR2 SVGAGI (reference sequence). This CDR3 region has 17 residues.

This clonotype has only a few counts. The chain recombines TRBV19 with TRBJ2-5, with D perhaps TRBD2 (6 bases). The tail of the sequence fits TRBJ2-7 better, so the J call may be wrong. CDR1 and CDR2 from the germline V gene are LNHDA and SQIVND (reference sequence). The CDR3 totals 13 residues. The CDR3 DNA sequence: TGTGCCAGTAGTAAGGACTACGCCTACGAGCAGTACTTC. Translating gives CASSKDYAYEQYF.

This clonotype appeared many times. The chain combines TRBV29-1 with TRBJ2-5, with D possibly matching TRBD2 (5 bases). V was cut by 7 bases and J by 2 bases, with 11 bases left in between. The CDR3 extends over 12 amino acids. CDR1 is SQVTM, CDR2 ANQGSEA, per germline. CDR3 bases: TGCAGCGCGAGGGCGTCTCAAGAGACCCAGTACTTC. This encodes CSARASQETQYF. The variable domain in full, completed from reference TRBV29-1 and TRBJ2-5, reads SAVISQKPSRDICQRGTSLTIQCQVDSQVTMMFWYRQQPGQSLTLIATANQGSEATYESGFVIDKFPISRPNLTFSTLTVSNMSPEDSSIYLCSARASQETQYFGPGTRLLVL.

As for this clonotype: One junction end disagrees with the germline gene, perhaps due to a read error. The V and J genes are TRBV18 and TRBJ1-1, with D perhaps TRBD1 (6 bases). The CDR3 consists of 16 residues. Germline V gives CDR1 KGHSH, CDR2 LQKENI. The CDR3 loop is CASSPPRNRANTDAFF. DNA for the CDR3: TGTGCCAGCTCACCACCTAGAAACAGGGCGAACACTGACGCTTTCTTT.

To note about this clonotype: This could be a read error, since a much larger clone is one nucleotide away. The rearrangement links TRBV5-1 to TRBJ2-1, with unresolved D. Germline-derived CDR1 and CDR2 are SGHRS and YFSETQ. This CDR3 spans 15 amino acids. As DNA, the CDR3 is TGCGCCAGCAGCTTGGGCACTGTCTCCTACAATGAGCGGTTCTTC. This sequence encodes CASSLGTVSYNERFF.

The rearrangement uses TRBV5-1 and TRBJ2-1; no definite D call. The V gene lost 6 bases and the J gene lost 9 bases, with 10 bases spanning the gap. The CDR3 loop spans 11 amino acids. Germline V gene lookup returns CDR1 SGHRS and CDR2 YFSETQ. CDR3 residues: CASTLGSEQFF. In DNA form, the CDR3 reads TGCGCCAGCACCCTGGGTAGTGAGCAGTTCTTC. Together with reference TRBV5-1 and TRBJ2-1, the CDR3 gives the full variable domain: KAGVTQTPRYLIKTRGQQVTLSCSPISGHRSVSWYQQTPGQGLQFLFEYFSETQRNKGNFPGRFSGRQFSNSRSEMNVSTLELGDSALYLCASTLGSEQFFGPGTRLTVL.

The gene calls are TRBV6-6 and TRBJ2-3, with 8 bases aligning to TRBD1. This CDR3 region has 13 residues. J gave up 3 bases and V 7 bases, and 3 bases lay outside the gene matches. Germline CDR1 is MNHNY and CDR2 is SVGAGI (reference sequence). This CDR3 reads CASIDRGTDTQYF. The CDR3 DNA sequence: TGTGCCAGCATCGACAGGGGTACAGATACGCAGTATTTT.

A single count supports this clonotype. In nucleotides, the CDR3 is TGCAGTGCTAGAGGTCTAGCGGGAGTTACCGGGGAGCTGTTTTTT. Translating it yields CSARGLAGVTGELFF. The genes are TRBV20-1 and TRBJ2-2; TRBD2 matches 10 bases. In germline, CDR1 is DFQATT, CDR2 SNEGSKA (reference sequence). V dropped 1 base and J dropped 5; count of bases not matched to a gene: 4. The CDR3 is made up of 15 amino acids.

Note on this clonotype: A much larger clone differs by one base, so this may be a read error. This chain links TRBV5-1 with TRBJ2-7; TRBD2 agrees at 7 bases. The germline V gene has CDR1 SGHRS and CDR2 YFSETQ. Trimming cost V 3 bases and J 3 bases; bases outside gene matches: 6. CDR3 size: 14 residues. The DNA for the CDR3 is TGCGCCAGCAGCTGCGGGGGATTCGGCTACGAGCAGTACTTC. It translates to CASSCGGFGYEQYF.

The chain uses TRBV20-1 and TRBJ2-7, with D hard to call. The CDR3 is made up of 15 amino acids. Germline-derived CDR1 and CDR2 are DFQATT and SNEGSKA (reference sequence). V was pared by 1 base and J by 2 bases, with 15 bases between. The CDR3 protein is CSARAYSDLPYEQYF. The CDR3 DNA reads TGCAGTGCTAGAGCTTACTCCGACCTCCCCTACGAGCAGTACTTC.

The chain uses TRBV7-9 and TRBJ2-1, with D hard to call. Germline CDR1 and CDR2: SEHNR and FQNEAQ (reference sequence). This CDR3 is 11 amino acids long. V lost 7 bases and J 5 bases, leaving 6 bases between the germline ends. CDR3 DNA: TGTGCCAGCACCACCCACAATGAGCAGTTCTTC. Its protein is CASTTHNEQFF.

A few counts support this clonotype. The chain uses TRBV20-1 and TRBJ1-4, with D possibly being TRBD1 (5 bases). The CDR3 extends over 13 amino acids. V was cut by 4 bases and J by 7 bases, with 13 bases left in between. Germline V gene data show CDR1 as DFQATT and CDR2 as SNEGSKA (reference sequence). CDR3 amino acids: CSATRGEGEKLFF. Written as DNA, the CDR3 is TGCAGTGCTACAAGGGGCGAAGGTGAAAAACTGTTTTTT.

The chain recombines TRBV20-1 with TRBJ2-7; no reliable D call. The CDR3 totals 11 residues. V dropped 1 base and J dropped 4 bases, with 5 bases sitting between them. The germline gives CDR1 DFQATT, CDR2 SNEGSKA (reference sequence). The CDR3 loop is CSARALYEQYF. The CDR3 DNA reads TGCAGTGCTAGAGCGCTATACGAGCAGTACTTC.

A few counts support this clonotype. The chain uses TRBV6-1 and TRBJ1-1, with D tentatively TRBD1 (5 bases). Germline CDR1 is MNHNS and CDR2 is SASEGT. The CDR3 has 14 amino acids. V gave up 6 bases and J gave up 0 bases, with 11 bases separating them. CDR3 in amino acids: CASRSRGLNTEAFF. As DNA, the CDR3 is TGTGCCAGCAGGTCGAGGGGCCTGAACACTGAAGCTTTCTTT.

A few counts support this clonotype. The chain recombines TRBV20-1 with TRBJ2-1, with D perhaps matching TRBD2 (5 bases). This CDR3 is built from 16 residues. Germline values: CDR1 DFQATT, CDR2 SNEGSKA (reference sequence). Trimming cost V 0 bases and J 5 bases, with 17 bases left between them. The CDR3 nucleotides are TGCAGTGCTAGAGAGGGTTGGCTAGCAGCAGACAATGAGCAGTTCTTC. Residues: CSAREGWLAADNEQFF.

This clonotype occurred a few times. The V call is TRBV5-6, the J call TRBJ1-2; a possible D gene is TRBD1 (5 bases). The length of the CDR3 is 12 residues. CDR1 SGHDT and CDR2 YYEEEE come from the germline V gene. Trimming took 3 bases from V and 4 from J, leaving 7 bases between them. The CDR3 DNA reads as TGTGCCAGCAGCTCGGACACCTATGGCTACACCTTC. Its protein product is CASSSDTYGYTF.

This clonotype was seen more than once but under ten times. The gene calls are TRBV11-2 and TRBJ2-7; no clear D gene. There are 16 residues in the CDR3. Trimming shortened V by 5 bases and J by 2 bases, and 19 bases separated the two germline ends. The germline V gene encodes CDR1 SGHAT and CDR2 FQNNGV. CDR3 sequence (DNA): TGTGCCAGCAGCCGTCACGAGATTAGGGCCCCCTACGAGCAGTACTTC. This encodes CASSRHEIRAPYEQYF.

For this clonotype: The junction departs from germline at one end; a sequencing error may be responsible. The V call is TRBV7-2, the J call TRBJ1-5; D gene unclear. This CDR3 is 15 amino acids long. In germline, CDR1 is SGHTA, CDR2 FQGNSA. The CDR3 loop is CASSSIDGYNRPQHF. DNA for the CDR3: TGTGCCAGCAGCTCCATAGACGGATACAATCGGCCCCAGCATTTT. Supplemented by reference TRBV7-2 and TRBJ1-5, the full variable domain reads GAGVSQSPSNKVTEKGKDVELRCDPISGHTALYWYRQSLGQGLEFLIYFQGNSAPDKSGLPSDRFSAERTGGSVSTLTIQRTQQEDSAVYLCASSSIDGYNRPQHFGDGTRLSIL.

The rearrangement uses TRBV2 and TRBJ2-1; TRBD2 is a possible D gene (7 bases). With 2 bases removed from V and 9 bases from J, the gap between germline ends came to 14 bases. Germline CDR1 SNHLY, CDR2 FYNNEI. This CDR3 comprises 14 residues. CDR3 bases: TGTGCCAGCAGTGAATGGGCGGGGGCGAGTGAGCAGTTCTTC. Translated, it gives CASSEWAGASEQFF.

This clonotype was seen more than once but under ten times. The chain couples TRBV28 to TRBJ2-7, with D possibly matching TRBD2 (5 bases). This CDR3 region has 15 residues. Germline assignment: CDR1 MDHEN and CDR2 SYDVKM. V lost 6 bases and J 2 bases, leaving 17 bases between the germline ends. The CDR3 region is CASRPDPRETYEQYF. The CDR3 DNA is TGTGCCAGCAGACCAGACCCAAGGGAGACCTACGAGCAGTACTTC.

The table lists this clonotype with a few counts. This chain connects TRBV7-9 to TRBJ1-1; tentatively, D is TRBD1 (6 bases). The germline CDR1 and CDR2 sequences are SEHNR and FQNEAQ (reference sequence). The V gene lost 5 bases and the J gene lost 2 bases, with 12 bases spanning the gap. The length of the CDR3 is 14 residues. This CDR3 is CASSAGQINTEAFF. The CDR3 DNA reads TGTGCCAGCAGCGCCGGACAGATAAACACTGAAGCTTTCTTT. Using reference TRBV7-9 and TRBJ1-1 for the parts outside the CDR3, the full variable domain is DTGVSQNPRHKITKRGQNVTFRCDPISEHNRLYWYRQTLGQGPEFLTYFQNEAQLEKSRLLSDRFSAERPKGSFSTLEIQRTEQGDSAMYLCASSAGQINTEAFFGQGTRLTVV.

This clonotype has only a few counts. CDR3 residues: CASSVTGATNYGYTF. DNA for the CDR3: TGTGCCAGCAGTGTAACAGGGGCGACTAACTATGGCTACACCTTC. The chain is built from TRBV6-6 and TRBJ1-2, with 7 bases that match TRBD1. The germline V gene has CDR1 MNHNY and CDR2 SVGAGI (reference sequence). Trimming took 5 bases from V and 0 from J; bases not matched to a gene: 6. The CDR3 extends over 15 amino acids.

This sequence joins TRBV7-9 and TRBJ2-5; perhaps TRBD1 as D (6 bases). V was clipped by 1 base and J by 1 base, with 10 bases between them. Germline assignment: CDR1 SEHNR and CDR2 FQNEAQ (reference sequence). CDR3 size: 15 residues. The DNA of the CDR3 is TGTGCCAGCAGCTTAGAATCAGGGGCCCAAGAGACCCAGTACTTC. Its translation is CASSLESGAQETQYF. Full variable domain (missing parts from reference TRBV7-9 and TRBJ2-5): DTGVSQNPRHKITKRGQNVTFRCDPISEHNRLYWYRQTLGQGPEFLTYFQNEAQLEKSRLLSDRFSAERPKGSFSTLEIQRTEQGDSAMYLCASSLESGAQETQYFGPGTRLLVL.

The chain couples TRBV5-1 to TRBJ2-3; D may be TRBD1 or TRBD2 (6 bases each). Germline CDR1 reads SGHRS; CDR2 reads YFSETQ. Trimming left V 0 bases short and J 9 bases short, with 11 bases between. The CDR3 contains 13 residues. The CDR3 DNA follows: TGCGCCAGCAGCTTGGCCCGGGGGCGAACGCAGTATTTT. Its translation: CASSLARGRTQYF. The whole variable domain, filled in from reference TRBV5-1 and TRBJ2-3, reads KAGVTQTPRYLIKTRGQQVTLSCSPISGHRSVSWYQQTPGQGLQFLFEYFSETQRNKGNFPGRFSGRQFSNSRSEMNVSTLELGDSALYLCASSLARGRTQYFGPGTRLTVL.

This sequence joins TRBV10-3 and TRBJ2-3; D is unclear. Trimming stripped 8 bases from V and 5 bases from J, with 8 bases between. Germline lookup yields CDR1 ENHRY and CDR2 SYGVKD. The CDR3 runs to 11 residues. The CDR3: CAIRAGDTQYF. CDR3 bases: TGTGCCATCCGGGCAGGAGATACGCAGTATTTT.

This clonotype was picked up a small number of times. CDR3 coding DNA: TGCAGCGTGGCCAACTCGGGGGGCGAGCAGTACTTC. Translated, it gives CSVANSGGEQYF. The chain has TRBV29-1 and TRBJ2-5; 7 bases are a match to TRBD2. Matching the DNA end better, TRBJ2-7 makes the J call doubtful. The CDR3 sequence is 12 residues long. Germline CDR1 is SQVTM and CDR2 is ANQGSEA.

The rearrangement joins TRBV11-3 to TRBJ1-3; no definite D call. This CDR3 contains 14 residues. Deletions cut 2 bases from V and 4 bases from J, with 9 bases between. CDR1 is SGHNT and CDR2 is YENEEA in the germline V gene. CDR3 region: CASSLRDEGNTIYF. CDR3 sequence (DNA): TGTGCCAGCAGCTTAAGGGATGAAGGAAACACCATATATTTT.